This T cell receptor beta chain was captured in a study of neurological immune-mediated disorders. Each CDR3 protein gets one entry after TCRdb re-called the 5' RACE reads with MiXCR. The top ten clones hold 1.5% to 2% of a sample with roughly 62,000 distinct CDR3 sequences, about an eighth of them seen once. In its sample, this clonotype was seen many times. The clonotype originates from a man aged 55 to 70 in good health. Material: PBMCs.

CDR3 DNA: TGTGCCAGCAGCTTAGGGGGGACAGGGCTTGAGCAGTACTTC. This encodes CASSLGGTGLEQYF. The chain is built from TRBV11-2 and TRBJ2-7; 9 bases are a match to TRBD1. The CDR3 spans 14 residues. Germline V gene sequence: CDR1 SGHAT, CDR2 FQNNGV. V trimming: 1 base; J trimming: 7 bases; junction bases outside the gene matches: 5.